This TCR beta chain was sequenced in a study of cytomegalovirus exposure and HLA in healthy donors. Donors were nominally healthy when sampled, though unrecorded immune exposures were likely. This clone was seen a few times. The ends were cut back, 5 bases at V and 0 bases at J, with 12 bases in the middle. The CDR3 totals 14 residues. Per the germline V gene, CDR1 is SGHRS and CDR2 is YFSETQ. 60 Vbeta and 13 Jbeta primers were used in PCR. Sequenced by immunoSEQ multiplex PCR; TCRdb stores in-frame clones only, minus some. The sample includes around 150,000 clones, around 79% seen only once; the top ten take around 3.2%.

Sequenced: PBMCs. The chain carries TRBV5-1 and TRBJ2-7, with D perhaps TRBD1 (6 bases). The source of this sequence is a human donor in good health. CDR3 nucleotides: TGCGCCAGCAGAAAGGACAGCGACTCCTACGAGCAGTACTTC. Translating it yields CASRKDSDSYEQYF.